The rows below give T cell receptor beta chains drawn from one sample of a study of T cells after yellow fever vaccination. TCRdb re-derived calls from the 5' RACE reads in MiXCR, one entry per CDR3 protein. Seen here are approximately 90,000 distinct CDR3 sequences, approximately 5.5% observed once, and the top ten hold roughly 39%. Sample: CD8+ T cells sorted from PBMCs, taken 10 days after the yellow fever booster vaccination. The receptors here all came from a young man who received the YFV17D yellow fever vaccine. Both conserved end residues are part of each CDR3. Each record gives: J gene, V gene, CDR3 length, D gene, clone size, CDR3 protein. The D gene is left open where the match is weak. A clone size is listed for some rows: how often the clone was seen (once, few, many), or a class if it is expanded.

TRBJ2-3 | TRBV7-8 | 16 | TRBD2 | . | CASSSGLATHTDTQYF
TRBJ1-6 | TRBV7-9 | 15 | TRBD1 | . | CASSSGQGEDSPLHF
TRBJ1-1 | TRBV7-2 | 13 | . | many | CASSGKGFTEAFF
TRBJ2-5 | TRBV24-1 | 16 | TRBD1 | . | CATSDPGQGGRRTQYF
TRBJ2-1 | TRBV7-2 | 18 | TRBD2 | . | CASSSPGLAGESYNEQFF
TRBJ2-7 | TRBV5-1 | 15 | . | . | CASSLEPGMISEQYF
TRBJ2-1 | TRBV7-6 | 19 | TRBD1 | many | CASSLVASRGQGPLDEQFF
TRBJ2-1 | TRBV5-1 | 17 | . | . | CASSRMTETRDNNEQFF
TRBJ1-1 | TRBV6-1 | 12 | . | few | CASSVAGPGAFF
TRBJ2-5 | TRBV7-9 | 11 | . | . | CASSLDKREYF
TRBJ2-1 | TRBV12-3/TRBV12-4 | 14 | . | . | CASSSGLPRNEQFF
TRBJ2-5 | TRBV7-8 | 14 | . | few | CASSATPIQETQYF
TRBJ1-2 | TRBV4-1 | 15 | . | few | CASSQDRTERGGYTF
TRBJ2-5 | TRBV29-1 | 10 | . | many | CSALAETQYF
TRBJ2-1 | TRBV7-8 | 14 | TRBD2 | few | CAVDGGGFYNEQFF
TRBJ2-2 | TRBV6-2/TRBV6-3 | 14 | . | . | CASSYRQRTGELFF
TRBJ2-1 | TRBV3-1 | 16 | TRBD2 | . | CASSLRLAGANNEQFF
TRBJ1-1 | TRBV6-5 | 17 | . | . | CASSYSGGGNLNTEAFF
TRBJ2-1 | TRBV6-6 | 18 | TRBD1 | few | CASRLRTGPLRSYNEQFF
TRBJ2-1 | TRBV15 | 15 | TRBD1 | few | CATSSPDRAYNEQFF
TRBJ2-1 | TRBV11-2 | 15 | TRBD2 | few | CASSFVGGAYNEQFF
TRBJ2-4 | TRBV10-3 | 15 | TRBD2 | many | CATATSASAKNIQYF
TRBJ2-1 | TRBV4-2 | 14 | TRBD2 | few | CASTYVLAGDEQFF
TRBJ2-3 | TRBV7-6 | 13 | . | many | CASGLDAADTQYF
TRBJ2-5 | TRBV9 | 16 | . | many | CASSKFYGGSLETQYF
TRBJ2-1 | TRBV3-1 | 16 | TRBD2 | . | CASSHIGGFFYNEQFF